This T cell receptor beta chain was sequenced in a study of blood T cell repertoires in COVID-19. In the study overall: There were acute and convalescent COVID-19 samples, and they came from the United States, Italy and Spain. Sample material is recorded as cDNA or gDNA derived from T cells, B-cell-depleted T cells, or PBMCs.

With V trimmed by 6 bases and J by 5 bases, 6 bases remained unmatched. The CDR3 covers 14 residues. Germline V lookup: CDR1 LNHDA, CDR2 SQIVND (reference sequence). Authors' processing steps: Estimates of nucleated cell counts were drawn from the amplification of reference gene primers. Sequenced by immunoSEQ multiplex PCR; TCRdb stores in-frame clones only, minus some. The D gene and trimming were derived from the DNA, and the V and J assignments and clone size from that table. The repertoire holds roughly 99,000 clones, with about nine tenths as singletons. This receptor was taken from a woman aged 30 to 39 with acute or convalescent COVID-19. Sequences were obtained from peripheral blood. The chain recombines TRBV19 with TRBJ1-1; 10 nucleotides match TRBD1. CDR3 bases: TGTGCCAGTAGGGCGGGACAGGGGAGGACTGAAGCTTTCTTT. Translated: CASRAGQGRTEAFF.